Below, 5 T cell receptor beta chains from the same sample are listed, as sequenced in a study of blood T cell repertoires in COVID-19. Data came from immunoSEQ multiplex PCR; TCRdb stores just in-frame clones and leaves some out. The top ten clones hold around 6.8% of a sample with about 140,000 clones, approximately 84% of them seen once. The specimen sequenced was peripheral blood. Receptors originate from a human donor in a cohort sampled during active COVID-19.

As regards this clone: The sample carries other DNA sequences with the same CDR3. V is TRBV19 and J is TRBJ2-2, with D unclear. V was pared by 3 bases and J by 8 bases, with 4 bases between. CDR1 LNHDA and CDR2 SQIVND come from the germline V gene (reference sequence). The CDR3 has 11 residues. The CDR3 here is CASSIAGELFF. The CDR3 DNA is TGTGCCAGTAGTATTGCGGGGGAGCTGTTTTTT. The whole variable domain, remainder taken from reference TRBV19 and TRBJ2-2, is DGGITQSPKYLFRKEGQNVTLSCEQNLNHDAMYWYRQDPGQGLRLIYYSQIVNDFQKGDIAEGYSVSREKKESFPLTVTSAQKNPTAFYLCASSIAGELFFGEGSRLTVL.

V usage is TRBV5-4 and J usage is TRBJ1-1; D perhaps matches TRBD1 (5 bases). V was shortened by 8 bases and J by 3 bases, with 11 bases between the two germline ends. Germline V gene sequence: CDR1 SGHNT, CDR2 YYREEE (reference sequence). The CDR3 is made up of 12 amino acids. CDR3 nucleotides: TGTGCCAGTCGTGGCAGGGACACTGAAGCTTTCTTT. This translates into CASRGRDTEAFF.

The chain carries TRBV6-5 and TRBJ1-1; D unresolved. V was clipped by 7 bases and J by 1 base, with 16 bases between them. The germline V gene encodes CDR1 MNHEY and CDR2 SVGAGI. This CDR3 comprises 15 residues. CDR3 protein: CASILTRAPNTEAFF. The DNA for the CDR3 is TGTGCCAGCATCCTTACTAGGGCACCGAACACTGAAGCTTTCTTT.

This clone was found once. The rearrangement joins TRBV29-1 to TRBJ2-1, with D possibly matching TRBD2 (5 bases). Germline CDR1 is SQVTM and CDR2 is ANQGSEA. V dropped 6 bases and J dropped 5 bases, with 8 bases sitting between them. The CDR3 length is 11 residues. In DNA form, the CDR3 reads TGCAGCGTGAGGACTGACAATGAGCAGTTCTTC. Encoded protein: CSVRTDNEQFF.

This clone showed up just once. The gene calls are TRBV28 and TRBJ1-3; 10 bases are a match to TRBD1. This CDR3 comprises 17 residues. Germline V lookup: CDR1 MDHEN, CDR2 SYDVKM. V lost 3 bases and J lost 4; bases outside the gene matches: 9. The CDR3 DNA reads as TGTGCCAGCAGTTTCCCGACCGGGACAGGGGCAGGAAACACCATATATTTT. It specifies CASSFPTGTGAGNTIYF.